The 16 T cell receptor beta chains presented below share a single source sample, sequenced in a study of monozygotic twins with inflammatory bowel disease. TCRdb re-called the 5' RACE reads and catalogs CDR3 proteins one per entry, DNA excluded. This sample's table has fewer than 350,000 distinct CDR3 sequences. Sample: blood. These TCRs come from a human donor with ulcerative colitis or Crohn's disease, or a healthy co-twin of an affected twin (not recorded which).

The chain couples TRBV5-1 to TRBJ1-2; TCRdb designates TRBD1, a call that cannot be tested without DNA. From germline, CDR1 is SGHRS and CDR2 YFSETQ. The CDR3 covers 13 residues. The CDR3 reads CASSLDRGQGYTF. Full variable domain (rest looked up from reference TRBV5-1 and TRBJ1-2): KAGVTQTPRYLIKTRGQQVTLSCSPISGHRSVSWYQQTPGQGLQFLFEYFSETQRNKGNFPGRFSGRQFSNSRSEMNVSTLELGDSALYLCASSLDRGQGYTFGSGTRLTVV.

The CDR3 sequence is CASSPGQGAPNEQFF. The chain uses TRBV5-1 and TRBJ2-1; the TCRdb D gene call, TRBD1, has no DNA to confirm it. This CDR3 is built from 15 residues. Germline CDR1 and CDR2: SGHRS and YFSETQ.

The J gene is TRBJ1-1, the V gene TRBV20-1. The CDR3 totals 11 residues. Germline assignment: CDR1 DFQATT and CDR2 SNEGSKA (reference sequence). The CDR3 sequence: CSARKEIEAFF.

The chain is built from TRBV4-1 and TRBJ2-1; TCRdb reports TRBD1, a call that lacks DNA to check it against. The length of the CDR3 is 17 residues. Germline-derived CDR1 and CDR2 are MGHRA and YSYEKL. CDR3 amino acids: CASSQAPSVRGYNEQFF.

The chain joins TRBV30 to TRBJ1-1. The CDR3 is 13 residues long. Germline lookup yields CDR1 GTSNPN and CDR2 SVGIG (reference sequence). The CDR3 reads CAWSPRGDTEAFF.

The chain employs TRBV5-1 and TRBJ2-7; the TRBD1 assignment by TCRdb is unverifiable without DNA. CDR3 length: 15 amino acids. Germline CDR1 reads SGHRS; CDR2 reads YFSETQ. CDR3 protein: CASSDGQGTPYEQYF.

The V and J genes are TRBV4-2 and TRBJ2-3; lacking DNA, the TRBD2 call made by TCRdb goes unchecked. The germline CDR1 and CDR2 sequences are LGHNA and YNFKEQ. The CDR3 is 15 amino acids. This chain's CDR3 is CASSQPYRSTDTQYF.

The CDR3: CSVEDLSGRGGTGELFF. The V call is TRBV29-1, the J call TRBJ2-2; TCRdb outputs TRBD1, but without DNA this stays unchecked. Germline lookup yields CDR1 SQVTM and CDR2 ANQGSEA. This CDR3 has 17 amino acids.

The chain links TRBV7-2 to TRBJ2-4. CDR3 length: 13 residues. Germline V gene data show CDR1 as SGHTA and CDR2 as FQGNSA. The chain's CDR3 is CASRSSGKNIQYF.

The chain employs TRBV4-2 and TRBJ1-5. CDR1 and CDR2 (germline): LGHNA, YNFKEQ. The CDR3 length is 15 residues. CDR3 protein: CASSQDPAMQTAQHF.

This chain links TRBV6-2 or TRBV6-3 with TRBJ2-2; with no DNA, the TCRdb D assignment of TRBD1 cannot be verified. Germline V gene sequence: CDR1 MNHEY, CDR2 SVGEGT. CDR3 size: 14 residues. Here the CDR3 reads CASSHRRNTGELFF.

The chain employs TRBV6-1 and TRBJ2-2. The CDR3 consists of 14 residues. Germline values: CDR1 MNHNS, CDR2 SASEGT. This chain's CDR3 is CASSDNPDTGELFF.

The chain recombines TRBV5-1 with TRBJ1-5; no DNA is available, so the TRBD1 call from TCRdb remains unchecked. Looked up from germline, CDR1 is SGHRS and CDR2 is YFSETQ. This CDR3 contains 13 residues. The CDR3 reads CASSRTPGQPQHF.

The chain uses TRBV10-3 and TRBJ2-3; the TRBD1 assignment by TCRdb is unverifiable without DNA. Germline CDR1 is ENHRY and CDR2 is SYGVKD. The CDR3 length is 12 residues. The CDR3 region is CAISEWADTQYF.

The rearrangement joins TRBV7-9 to TRBJ2-5; TCRdb outputs TRBD1, but without DNA this stays unchecked. This CDR3 is built from 16 residues. The germline V gene encodes CDR1 SEHNR and CDR2 FQNEAQ (reference sequence). The CDR3 region is CASSLNLYQGDETQYF.

This chain joins TRBV9 and TRBJ2-7; TCRdb lists TRBD1, though no DNA is available to test this call. This CDR3 region has 14 residues. Per germline, CDR1 SGDLS and CDR2 YYNGEE. Here the CDR3 reads CASSVETGNLEQYF.